This T cell receptor beta chain originates from a study of T cell responses to AZD1222 COVID-19 vaccine. Study-level points and caveats: Donors were mostly white British, more females; clonal diversity possibly underestimated. Increased Spike-specific TCR breadth and depth were observed after two AZD1222 doses.

TCRdb keeps only in-frame clones here, not all; method: immunoSEQ multiplex PCR. Seen here are some 120,000 clones, 90% to 95% observed once, and the top ten hold under 3.5%. As concerns this clone: The antigen remains unidentified.

CDR1 LGHNA and CDR2 YSLEER come from the germline V gene. V lost 4 bases to trimming and J lost 2 bases, with 8 bases between them. The length of the CDR3 is 14 residues. This clonotype originated in an adult in good health. The chain employs TRBV4-3 and TRBJ2-2, with unresolved D. The material was peripheral blood, obtained on day 0 of AZD1222 vaccination. In DNA, the CDR3 is TGCGCCAGCAGCCGCCTTACTAACACCGGGGAGCTGTTTTTT. Translation gives CASSRLTNTGELFF.